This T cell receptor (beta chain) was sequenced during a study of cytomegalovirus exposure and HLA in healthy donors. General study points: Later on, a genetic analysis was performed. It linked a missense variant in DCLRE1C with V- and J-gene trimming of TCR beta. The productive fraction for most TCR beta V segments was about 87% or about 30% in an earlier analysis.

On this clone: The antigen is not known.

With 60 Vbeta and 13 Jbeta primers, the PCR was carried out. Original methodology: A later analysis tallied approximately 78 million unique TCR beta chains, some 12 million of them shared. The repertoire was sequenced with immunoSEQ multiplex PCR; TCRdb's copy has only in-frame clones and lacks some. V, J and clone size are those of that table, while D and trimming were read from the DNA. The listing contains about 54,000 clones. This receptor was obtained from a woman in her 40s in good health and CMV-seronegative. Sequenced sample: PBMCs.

The CDR3 sequence: CASSTGLAGSYEQYF. The CDR3 DNA follows: TGTGCCAGTAGTACTGGACTAGCGGGGTCCTACGAGCAGTACTTC. The chain uses TRBV19 and TRBJ2-7, with 12 bases lining up with TRBD2. There are 15 residues in the CDR3. CDR1 and CDR2 (germline): LNHDA, SQIVND (reference sequence). J was trimmed by 1 base and V by 4 bases; bases with no gene match: 2.